The present TCR beta chain was sequenced within a study of control samples from healthy donors and cancer patients. CDR1 and CDR2 from the germline V gene are SQVTM and ANQGSEA. The CDR3 extends over 12 amino acids. The V gene end was trimmed by 6 bases and the J gene end by 4 bases; junction bases not matched to a gene: 4. Sequenced by immunoSEQ multiplex PCR; TCRdb stores in-frame clones only, minus some. The sample includes 98,000 or so clones, approximately 80% of them seen just once. V and J are TRBV29-1 and TRBJ1-2, with 8 bases matching TRBD1. The sequencing input was blood. The TCR originated in a woman aged 25 to 45 in good health. In DNA, the CDR3 is TGCAGCGTACCGACAGGGGCCTATGGCTACACCTTC. This sequence encodes CSVPTGAYGYTF.